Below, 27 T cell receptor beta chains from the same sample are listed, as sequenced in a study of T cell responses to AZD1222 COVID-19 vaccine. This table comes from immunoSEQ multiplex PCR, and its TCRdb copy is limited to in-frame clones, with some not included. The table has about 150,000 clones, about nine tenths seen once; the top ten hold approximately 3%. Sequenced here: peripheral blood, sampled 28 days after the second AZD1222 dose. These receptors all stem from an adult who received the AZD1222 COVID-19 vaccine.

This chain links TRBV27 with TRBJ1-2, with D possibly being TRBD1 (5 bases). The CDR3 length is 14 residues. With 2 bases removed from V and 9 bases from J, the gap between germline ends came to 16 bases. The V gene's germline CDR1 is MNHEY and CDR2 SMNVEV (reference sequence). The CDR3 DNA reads TGTGCCAGCAGTTTAGGGGGGGTACCGCTGAGCTACACCTTC. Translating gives CASSLGGVPLSYTF.

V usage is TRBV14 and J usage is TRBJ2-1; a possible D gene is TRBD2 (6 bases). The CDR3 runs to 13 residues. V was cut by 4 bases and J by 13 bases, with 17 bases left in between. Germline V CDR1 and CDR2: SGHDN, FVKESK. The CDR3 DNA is TGTGCCAGCAGCCGGGGCGGGACGACCCCCCAGTTCTTC. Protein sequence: CASSRGGTTPQFF. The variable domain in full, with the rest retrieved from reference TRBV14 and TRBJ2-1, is EAGVTQFPSHSVIEKGQTVTLRCDPISGHDNLYWYRRVMGKEIKFLLHFVKESKQDESGMPNNRFLAERTGGTYSTLKVQPAELEDSGVYFCASSRGGTTPQFFGPGTRLTVL.

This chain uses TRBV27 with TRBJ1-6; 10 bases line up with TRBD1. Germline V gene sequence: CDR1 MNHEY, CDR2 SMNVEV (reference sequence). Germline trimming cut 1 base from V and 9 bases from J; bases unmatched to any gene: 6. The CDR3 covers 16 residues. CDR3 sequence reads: CASSLLGTGVVSPLHF. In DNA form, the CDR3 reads TGTGCCAGCAGTTTATTGGGGACAGGGGTTGTTTCACCCCTCCACTTT.

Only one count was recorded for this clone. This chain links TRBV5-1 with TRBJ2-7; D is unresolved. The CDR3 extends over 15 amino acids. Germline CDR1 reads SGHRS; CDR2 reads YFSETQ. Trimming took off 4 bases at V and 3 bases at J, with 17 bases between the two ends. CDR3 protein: CASSQLGDGDYEQYF. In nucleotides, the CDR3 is TGCGCCAGCAGCCAGCTTGGGGATGGGGACTACGAGCAGTACTTC.

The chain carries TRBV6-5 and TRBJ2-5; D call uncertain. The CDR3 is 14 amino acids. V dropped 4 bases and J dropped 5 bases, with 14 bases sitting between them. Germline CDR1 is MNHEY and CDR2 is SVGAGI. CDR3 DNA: TGTGCCAGCAGTTCCGTCGGATTCGGGGAGACCCAGTACTTC. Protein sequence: CASSSVGFGETQYF.

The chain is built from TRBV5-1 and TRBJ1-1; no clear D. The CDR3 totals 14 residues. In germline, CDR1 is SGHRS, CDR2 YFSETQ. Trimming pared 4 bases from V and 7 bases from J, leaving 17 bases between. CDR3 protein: CASSPGRRENEAFF. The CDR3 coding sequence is TGCGCCAGCAGCCCCGGTCGTAGGGAGAATGAAGCTTTCTTT.

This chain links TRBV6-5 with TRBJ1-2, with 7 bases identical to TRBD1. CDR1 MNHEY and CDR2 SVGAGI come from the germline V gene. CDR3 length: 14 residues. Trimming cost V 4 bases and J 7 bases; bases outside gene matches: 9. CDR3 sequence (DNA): TGTGCCAGCAGTTCGAGAGGGGGCGACGGTGGCTACACCTTC. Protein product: CASSSRGGDGGYTF.

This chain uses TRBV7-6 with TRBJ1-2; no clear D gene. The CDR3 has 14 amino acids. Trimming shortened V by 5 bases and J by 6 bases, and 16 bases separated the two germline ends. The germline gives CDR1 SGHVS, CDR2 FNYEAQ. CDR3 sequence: CASSPEAGSHGYTF. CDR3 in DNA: TGTGCCAGCAGCCCCGAAGCGGGCAGTCATGGCTACACCTTC.

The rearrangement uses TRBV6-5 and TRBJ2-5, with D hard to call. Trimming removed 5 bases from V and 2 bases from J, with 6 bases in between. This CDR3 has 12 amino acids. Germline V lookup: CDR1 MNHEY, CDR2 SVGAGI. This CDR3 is CASSTMQETQYF. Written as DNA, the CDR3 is TGTGCCAGCAGTACCATGCAAGAGACCCAGTACTTC.

The CDR3 coding sequence is TGTGCCAGCAGCCAAACAAACCAAGAGACCCAGTACTTC. Translation: CASSQTNQETQYF. The chain carries TRBV3-1 (or the pseudogene TRBV3-2) and TRBJ2-5; D not resolved. This CDR3 is 13 amino acids long. Germline CDR1 and CDR2: LGHDT and YNNKEL (reference sequence). V was cut by 2 bases and J by 0 bases, with 4 bases left in between.

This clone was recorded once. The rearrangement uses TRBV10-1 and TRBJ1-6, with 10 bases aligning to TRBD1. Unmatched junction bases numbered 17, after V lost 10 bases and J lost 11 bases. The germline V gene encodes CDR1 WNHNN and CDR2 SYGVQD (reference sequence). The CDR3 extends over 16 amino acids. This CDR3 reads CATSEGTGAMETPLHF. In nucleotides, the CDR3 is TGCGCCACCTCCGAGGGGACAGGGGCGATGGAGACACCCCTCCACTTT.

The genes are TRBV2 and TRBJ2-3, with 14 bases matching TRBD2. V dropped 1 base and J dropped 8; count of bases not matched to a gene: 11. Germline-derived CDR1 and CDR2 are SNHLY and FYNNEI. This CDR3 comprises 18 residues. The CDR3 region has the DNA TGTGCCAGCAGTGAAGAGGGACAGACTAGCGGGAGGGGTGGTACGCAGTATTTT. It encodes CASSEEGQTSGRGGTQYF.

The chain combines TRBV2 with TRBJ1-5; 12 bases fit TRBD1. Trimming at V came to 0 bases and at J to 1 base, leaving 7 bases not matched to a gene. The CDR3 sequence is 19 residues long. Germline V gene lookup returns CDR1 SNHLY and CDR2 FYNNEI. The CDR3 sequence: CASSEALGTGGSSNQPQHF. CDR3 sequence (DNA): TGTGCCAGCAGTGAAGCGCTCGGGACAGGGGGCTCGAGCAATCAGCCCCAGCATTTT.

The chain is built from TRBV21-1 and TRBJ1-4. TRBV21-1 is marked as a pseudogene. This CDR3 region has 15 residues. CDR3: CASSPLVKEGEKLFF. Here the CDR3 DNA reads TGTGCCAGCAGCCCTCTCGTGAAGGAGGGCGAAAAACTGTTTTTT.

CDR3 region: CASSLDGPYEQYF. CDR3 DNA sequence: TGTGCCAGCAGCTTGGACGGGCCCTACGAGCAGTACTTC. This sequence joins TRBV5-5 and TRBJ2-7; D gene unclear. V was clipped by 0 bases and J by 2 bases, with 6 bases between them. The CDR3 has 13 amino acids. Germline V gene lookup returns CDR1 SGHKS and CDR2 YYEKEE (reference sequence).

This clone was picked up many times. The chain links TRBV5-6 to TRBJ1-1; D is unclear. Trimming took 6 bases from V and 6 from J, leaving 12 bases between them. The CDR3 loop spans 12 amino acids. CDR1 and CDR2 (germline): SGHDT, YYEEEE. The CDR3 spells CASTRTGAEAFF. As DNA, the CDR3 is TGTGCCAGCACCCGGACCGGGGCTGAAGCTTTCTTT.

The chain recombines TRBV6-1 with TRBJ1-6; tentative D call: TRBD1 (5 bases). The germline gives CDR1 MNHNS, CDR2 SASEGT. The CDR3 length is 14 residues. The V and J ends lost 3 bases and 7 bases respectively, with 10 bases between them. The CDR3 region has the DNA TGTGCCAGCAGTGATGCGGGGCACAATTCACCCCTCCACTTT. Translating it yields CASSDAGHNSPLHF.

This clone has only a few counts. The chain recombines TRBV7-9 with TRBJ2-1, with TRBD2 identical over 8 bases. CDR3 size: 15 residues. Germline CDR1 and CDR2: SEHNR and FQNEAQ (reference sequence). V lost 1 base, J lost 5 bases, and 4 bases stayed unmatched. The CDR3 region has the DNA TGTGCCAGCAGCTTAGGAGCGGGAGAAGACAATGAGCAGTTCTTC. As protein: CASSLGAGEDNEQFF.

The CDR3 is CASSRSAPTNYGYTF. As DNA, the CDR3 is TGTGCCAGTAGTAGGTCGGCACCTACCAACTATGGCTACACCTTC. The chain links TRBV19 to TRBJ1-2; D ambiguous. Between the trimmed V and J ends, which lost 4 bases and 2 bases, there was a span of 14 bases. This CDR3 is built from 15 residues. The germline gives CDR1 LNHDA, CDR2 SQIVND (reference sequence).

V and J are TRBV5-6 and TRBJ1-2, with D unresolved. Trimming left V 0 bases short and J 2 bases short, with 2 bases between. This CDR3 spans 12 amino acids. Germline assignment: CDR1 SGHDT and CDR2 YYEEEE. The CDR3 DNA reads TGTGCCAGCAGCTTGGAAAACTATGGCTACACCTTC. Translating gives CASSLENYGYTF.

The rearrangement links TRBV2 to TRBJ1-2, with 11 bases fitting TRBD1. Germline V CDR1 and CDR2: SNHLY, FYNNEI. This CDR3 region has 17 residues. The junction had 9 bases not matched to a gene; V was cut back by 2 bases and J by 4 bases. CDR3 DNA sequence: TGTGCCAGCAGTGAACAGGACAGGGGGCGCCGGAGCTATGGCTACACCTTC. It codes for CASSEQDRGRRSYGYTF.

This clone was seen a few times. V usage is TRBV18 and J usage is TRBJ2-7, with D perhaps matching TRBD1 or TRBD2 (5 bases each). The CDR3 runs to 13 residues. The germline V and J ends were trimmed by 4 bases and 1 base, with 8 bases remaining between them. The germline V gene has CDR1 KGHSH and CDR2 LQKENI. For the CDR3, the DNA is TGTGCCAGCTCACGGGACGGATCCTACGAGCAGTACTTC. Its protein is CASSRDGSYEQYF. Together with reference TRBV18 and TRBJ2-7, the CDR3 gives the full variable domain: NAGVMQNPRHLVRRRGQEARLRCSPMKGHSHVYWYRQLPEEGLKFMVYLQKENIIDESGMPKERFSAEFPKEGPSILRIQQVVRGDSAAYFCASSRDGSYEQYFGPGTRLTVT.

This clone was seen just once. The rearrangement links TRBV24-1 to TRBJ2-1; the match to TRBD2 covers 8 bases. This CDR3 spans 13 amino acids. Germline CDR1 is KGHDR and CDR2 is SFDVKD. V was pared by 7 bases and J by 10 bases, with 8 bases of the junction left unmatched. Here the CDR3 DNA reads TGTGCCACCAGGGGTGGGGCGGGGGGCGAGCAGTTCTTC. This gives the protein CATRGGAGGEQFF.

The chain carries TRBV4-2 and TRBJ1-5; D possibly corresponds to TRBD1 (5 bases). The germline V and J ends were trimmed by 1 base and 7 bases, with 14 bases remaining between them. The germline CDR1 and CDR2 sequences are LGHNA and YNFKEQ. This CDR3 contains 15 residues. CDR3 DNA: TGTGCCAGCAGCCAAGGTGGGGGGGGAGAACAGCCCCAGCATTTT. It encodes CASSQGGGGEQPQHF.

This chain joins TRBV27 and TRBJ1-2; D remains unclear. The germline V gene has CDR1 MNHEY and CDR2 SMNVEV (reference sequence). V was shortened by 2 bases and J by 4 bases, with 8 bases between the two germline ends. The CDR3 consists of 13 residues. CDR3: CASSLTASYGYTF. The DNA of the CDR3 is TGTGCCAGCAGTTTAACGGCCTCCTATGGCTACACCTTC.

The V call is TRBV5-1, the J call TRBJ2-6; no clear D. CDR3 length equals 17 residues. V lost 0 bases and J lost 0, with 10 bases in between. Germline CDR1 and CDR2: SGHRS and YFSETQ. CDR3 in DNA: TGCGCCAGCAGCTTGGCTATTTCCCGCTCTGGGGCCAACGTCCTGACTTTC. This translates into CASSLAISRSGANVLTF.

CDR3 DNA: TGTGCCAGCAGCTTGCGGCGGGGGGAGACCCAGTACTTC. The encoded protein is CASSLRRGETQYF. The rearrangement links TRBV7-8 to TRBJ2-5; 7 bases are a match to TRBD2. CDR3 length: 13 residues. Trimming cost V 3 bases and J 5 bases; bases outside gene matches: 3. The germline gives CDR1 SGHVS, CDR2 FQNEAQ.